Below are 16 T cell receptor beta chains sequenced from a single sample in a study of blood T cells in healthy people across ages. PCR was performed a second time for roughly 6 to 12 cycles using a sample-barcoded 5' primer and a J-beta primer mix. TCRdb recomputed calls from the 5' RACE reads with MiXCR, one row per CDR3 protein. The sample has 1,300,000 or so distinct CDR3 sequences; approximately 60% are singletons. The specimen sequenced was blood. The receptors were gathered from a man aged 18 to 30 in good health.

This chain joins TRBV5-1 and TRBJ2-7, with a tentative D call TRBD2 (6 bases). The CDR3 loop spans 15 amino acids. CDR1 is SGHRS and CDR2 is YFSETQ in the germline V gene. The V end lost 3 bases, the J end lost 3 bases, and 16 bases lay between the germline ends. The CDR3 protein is CASSYVTGGRYEQYF. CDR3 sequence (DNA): TGCGCCAGCAGCTACGTTACAGGAGGGCGCTACGAGCAGTACTTC.

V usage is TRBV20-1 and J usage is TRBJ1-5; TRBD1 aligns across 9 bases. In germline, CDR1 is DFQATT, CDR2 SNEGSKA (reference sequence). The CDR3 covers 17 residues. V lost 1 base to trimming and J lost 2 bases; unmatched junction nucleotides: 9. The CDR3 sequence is CSARGDREDMGNQPQHF. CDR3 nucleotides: TGCAGTGCTAGAGGGGACAGGGAAGATATGGGCAATCAGCCCCAGCATTTT.

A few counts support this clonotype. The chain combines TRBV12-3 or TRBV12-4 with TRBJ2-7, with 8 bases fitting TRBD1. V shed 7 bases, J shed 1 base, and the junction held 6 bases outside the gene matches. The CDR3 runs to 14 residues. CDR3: CASIDRGPSYEQYF. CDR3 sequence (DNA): TGTGCCAGCATCGACAGGGGCCCATCCTACGAGCAGTACTTC.

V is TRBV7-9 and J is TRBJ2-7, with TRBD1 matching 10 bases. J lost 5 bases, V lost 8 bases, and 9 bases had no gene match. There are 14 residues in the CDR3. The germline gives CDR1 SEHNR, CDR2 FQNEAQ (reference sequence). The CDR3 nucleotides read TGTGCCAGCGAGTCGGGACAGGGGTCCCACGAGCAGTACTTC. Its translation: CASESGQGSHEQYF.

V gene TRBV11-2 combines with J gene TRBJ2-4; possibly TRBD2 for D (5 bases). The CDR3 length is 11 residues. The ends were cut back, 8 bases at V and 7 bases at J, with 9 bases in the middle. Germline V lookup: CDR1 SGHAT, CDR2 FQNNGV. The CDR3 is CASGGGNIQYF. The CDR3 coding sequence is TGTGCCAGCGGTGGCGGGAACATTCAGTACTTC.

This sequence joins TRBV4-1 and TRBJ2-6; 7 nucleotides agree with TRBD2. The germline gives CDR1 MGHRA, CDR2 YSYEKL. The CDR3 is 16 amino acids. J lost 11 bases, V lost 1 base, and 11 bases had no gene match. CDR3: CASSQVGRAGSYVLTF. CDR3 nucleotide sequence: TGCGCCAGCAGCCAAGTGGGGCGAGCGGGGTCCTACGTCCTGACTTTC.

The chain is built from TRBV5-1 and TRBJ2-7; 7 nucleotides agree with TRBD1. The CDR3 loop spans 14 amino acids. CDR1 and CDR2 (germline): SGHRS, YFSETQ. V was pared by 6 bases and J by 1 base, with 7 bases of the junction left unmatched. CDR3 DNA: TGCGCCAGCAATCCCGGGACAGCGTCCTACGAGCAGTACTTC. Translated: CASNPGTASYEQYF.

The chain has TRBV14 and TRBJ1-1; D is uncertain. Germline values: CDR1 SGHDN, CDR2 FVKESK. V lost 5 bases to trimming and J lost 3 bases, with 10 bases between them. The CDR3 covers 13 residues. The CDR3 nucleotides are TGTGCCAGCAGCTATTGGCCACACACTGAAGCTTTCTTT. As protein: CASSYWPHTEAFF.

The CDR3 region has the DNA TGTGCCAGCAGTTTAACAGGGGAAGTTTACGAGCAGTACTTC. Protein product: CASSLTGEVYEQYF. The V call is TRBV12-3 or TRBV12-4, the J call TRBJ2-7, with 7 bases fitting TRBD1. V lost 2 bases, J lost 4 bases, and 5 bases stayed unmatched. The CDR3 totals 14 residues.

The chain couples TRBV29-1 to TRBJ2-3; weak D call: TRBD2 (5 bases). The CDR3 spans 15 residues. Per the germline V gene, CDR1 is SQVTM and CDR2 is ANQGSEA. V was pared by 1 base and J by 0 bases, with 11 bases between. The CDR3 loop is CSVEGKGGSTDTQYF. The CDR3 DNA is TGCAGCGTTGAAGGGAAAGGAGGCAGCACAGATACGCAGTATTTT.

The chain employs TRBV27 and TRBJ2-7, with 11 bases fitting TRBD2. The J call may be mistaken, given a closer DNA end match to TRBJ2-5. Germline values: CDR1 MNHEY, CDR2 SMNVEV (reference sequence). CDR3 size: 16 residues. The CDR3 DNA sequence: TGTGCCAGCAGTTTCGGGACTAGCGGTAGCGGAGAGACCCAGTACTTC. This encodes CASSFGTSGSGETQYF.

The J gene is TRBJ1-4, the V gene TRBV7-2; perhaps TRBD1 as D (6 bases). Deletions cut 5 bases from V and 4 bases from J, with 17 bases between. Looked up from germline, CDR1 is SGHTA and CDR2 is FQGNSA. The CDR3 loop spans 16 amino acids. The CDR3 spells CASSAVLGQVNEKLFF. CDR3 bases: TGTGCCAGCAGCGCCGTTTTGGGACAAGTTAATGAAAAACTGTTTTTT. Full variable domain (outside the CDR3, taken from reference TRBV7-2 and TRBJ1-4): GAGVSQSPSNKVTEKGKDVELRCDPISGHTALYWYRQSLGQGLEFLIYFQGNSAPDKSGLPSDRFSAERTGGSVSTLTIQRTQQEDSAVYLCASSAVLGQVNEKLFFGSGTQLSVL.

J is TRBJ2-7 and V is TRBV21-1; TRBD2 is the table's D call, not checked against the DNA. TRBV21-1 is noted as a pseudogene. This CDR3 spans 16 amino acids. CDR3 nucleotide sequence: TGTGCCAGCATCGACGGTTGGACTAGCGGGAGTTACGAGCAGTACTTC. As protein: CASIDGWTSGSYEQYF.

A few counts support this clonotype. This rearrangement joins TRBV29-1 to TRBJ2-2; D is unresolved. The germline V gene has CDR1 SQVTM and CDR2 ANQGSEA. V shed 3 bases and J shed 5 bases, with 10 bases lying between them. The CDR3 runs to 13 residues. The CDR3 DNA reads TGCAGCGTTGATATCGGCCAAACCGGGGAGCTGTTTTTT. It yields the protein CSVDIGQTGELFF.

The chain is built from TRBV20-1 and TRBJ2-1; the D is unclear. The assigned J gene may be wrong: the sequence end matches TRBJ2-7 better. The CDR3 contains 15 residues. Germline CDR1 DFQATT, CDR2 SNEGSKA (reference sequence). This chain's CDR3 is CSARKRQSSYNEQYF. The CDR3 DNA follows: TGCAGTGCTAGAAAGCGCCAGAGCTCCTACAATGAGCAGTACTTC.

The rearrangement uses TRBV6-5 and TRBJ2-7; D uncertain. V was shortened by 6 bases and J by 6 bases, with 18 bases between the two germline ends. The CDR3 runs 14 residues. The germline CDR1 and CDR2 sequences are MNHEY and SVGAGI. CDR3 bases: TGTGCCAGCAGCCGGACCAGCAGCCTGGGCGAGCAGTACTTC. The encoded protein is CASSRTSSLGEQYF.